The clone carrying this TCR beta chain was counted at least ten times. The antigen is undetermined. This record comes from a study of CD8 T cells in ankylosing spondylitis. Overall study results and limits: Characteristic, it appeared, of ankylosing spondylitis blood was a TCR beta motif of roughly eight highly homologous variants. Clones linked to disease were reported to show significant enrichment in matched ankylosing spondylitis synovial fluid.

Quantitative molecular-barcoded 5'-RACE generated the TCR beta libraries. TCRdb re-derived calls from the 5' RACE reads in MiXCR, one entry per CDR3 protein. The sample includes 200,000 or so distinct CDR3 sequences, 13% seen only once; the top ten take 11%. The germline V gene encodes CDR1 MNHEY and CDR2 SMNVEV (reference sequence). CDR3 length equals 15 residues. V dropped 4 bases and J dropped 0 bases, with 10 bases sitting between them. Input material: blood, either unsorted or a sorted T cell fraction (not recorded which). The chain combines TRBV27 with TRBJ1-5, with D uncertain. The TCR sequence derives from a female donor with ankylosing spondylitis or in good health (not recorded which). The CDR3 DNA follows: TGTGCCAGCAGTTCGGACCCAAATAGCAATCAGCCCCAGCATTTT. It specifies CASSSDPNSNQPQHF.